Below, one T cell receptor beta chain is given with its context. No antigen is known for it. A universal primer site and UMIs were added as TCR cDNA was made by 5'RACE template switching. Each CDR3 protein is one row after TCRdb ran MiXCR on the 5' RACE reads. Of 500,000 to 550,000 distinct CDR3 sequences detected, about a fifth appear once; the ten largest clones hold 15% to 20%. CDR3 size: 12 residues. The V gene's germline CDR1 is KGHDR and CDR2 SFDVKD. V was trimmed by 8 bases and J by 1 base, leaving 8 bases between them. The source of the sample is a study of T cells after yellow fever vaccination. General observations from the study: Post-booster repertoires contained most primary-vaccination clones again (96% CD4, roughly 90% CD8). Relatively few clonotypes were ones that appeared in both CD4 and CD8 compartments.

Here the sequenced sample was PBMCs, taken 20 to 25 days after the first yellow fever vaccination. The origin of this receptor is a young man who received the YFV17D yellow fever vaccine. J is TRBJ2-7 and V is TRBV24-1; D possibly corresponds to TRBD1 (6 bases). The CDR3 DNA reads as TGTGCCACCAACAGGGATTCCTACGAGCAGTACTTC. Its translation is CATNRDSYEQYF.